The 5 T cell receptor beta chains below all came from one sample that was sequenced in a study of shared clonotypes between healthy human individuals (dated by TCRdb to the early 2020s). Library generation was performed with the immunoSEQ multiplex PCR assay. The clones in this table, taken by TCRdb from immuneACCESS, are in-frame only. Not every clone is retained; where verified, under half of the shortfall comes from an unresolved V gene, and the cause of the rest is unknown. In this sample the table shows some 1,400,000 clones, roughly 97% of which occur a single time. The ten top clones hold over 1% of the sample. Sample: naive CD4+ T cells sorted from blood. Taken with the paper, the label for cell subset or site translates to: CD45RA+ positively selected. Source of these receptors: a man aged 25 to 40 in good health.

This CDR3 is CASSLVTSGYTF. For the CDR3, the DNA is TGTGCCAGCAGCTTGGTGACCAGCGGCTACACCTTC. The chain couples TRBV5-5 to TRBJ1-2; unclear D gene. Germline loops: CDR1 SGHKS, CDR2 YYEKEE (reference sequence). The CDR3 spans 12 residues. V was shortened by 0 bases and J by 8 bases, with 8 bases between the two germline ends.

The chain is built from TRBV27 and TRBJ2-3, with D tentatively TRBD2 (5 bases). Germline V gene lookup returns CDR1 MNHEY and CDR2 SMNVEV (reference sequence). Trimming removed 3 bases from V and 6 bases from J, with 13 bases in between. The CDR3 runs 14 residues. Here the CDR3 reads CASSLRAVPDTQYF. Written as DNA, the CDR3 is TGTGCCAGCAGTTTGCGAGCGGTCCCGGATACGCAGTATTTT.

The CDR3 reads CASSRQGLLYGYTF. CDR3 nucleotides: TGTGCCAGCAGCAGACAGGGGCTCCTCTATGGCTACACCTTC. V and J are TRBV7-6 and TRBJ1-2; 8 bases agree with TRBD1. The V gene's germline CDR1 is SGHVS and CDR2 FNYEAQ. V was clipped by 5 bases and J by 4 bases; unmatched bases: 6. The CDR3 is made up of 14 amino acids.

CDR3 bases: TGTGCCAGCAGACTTACCGGGACAGGGGGCTACGAGCAGTACTTC. It translates to CASRLTGTGGYEQYF. This chain connects TRBV7-9 to TRBJ2-7; 11 nucleotides agree with TRBD1. The germline V gene has CDR1 SEHNR and CDR2 FQNEAQ (reference sequence). This CDR3 comprises 15 residues. Germline trimming cut 6 bases from V and 3 bases from J; bases unmatched to any gene: 7.

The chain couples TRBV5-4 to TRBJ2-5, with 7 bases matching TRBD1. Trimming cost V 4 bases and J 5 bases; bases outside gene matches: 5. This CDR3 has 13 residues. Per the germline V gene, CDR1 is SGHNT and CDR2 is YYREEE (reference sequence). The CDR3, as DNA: TGTGCCAGCAGCCAAAAGGGGGCGGAGACCCAGTACTTC. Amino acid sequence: CASSQKGAETQYF. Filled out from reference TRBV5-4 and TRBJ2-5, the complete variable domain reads ETGVTQSPTHLIKTRGQQVTLRCSSQSGHNTVSWYQQALGQGPQFIFQYYREEENGRGNFPPRFSGLQFPNYSSELNVNALELDDSALYLCASSQKGAETQYFGPGTRLLVL.